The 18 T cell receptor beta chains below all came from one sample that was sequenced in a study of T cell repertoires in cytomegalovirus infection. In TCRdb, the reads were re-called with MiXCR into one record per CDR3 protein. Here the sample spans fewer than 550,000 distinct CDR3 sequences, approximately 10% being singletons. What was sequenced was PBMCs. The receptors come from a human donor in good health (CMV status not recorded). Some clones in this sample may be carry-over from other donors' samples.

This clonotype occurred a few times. In nucleotides, the CDR3 is TGTGCTAGTGGTTTCAATAGGGGCAATGAGCAGTTCTTC. Translated: CASGFNRGNEQFF. The V and J genes are TRBV12-5 and TRBJ2-1; possible D gene TRBD1, 5 bases. Germline V lookup: CDR1 LGHNT, CDR2 FRNRAP. V was shortened by 3 bases and J by 6 bases, with 9 bases between the two germline ends. This CDR3 spans 13 amino acids.

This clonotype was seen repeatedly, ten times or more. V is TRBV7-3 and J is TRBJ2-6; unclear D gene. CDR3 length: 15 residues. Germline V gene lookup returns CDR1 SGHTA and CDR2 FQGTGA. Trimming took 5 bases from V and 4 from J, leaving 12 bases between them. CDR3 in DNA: TGTGCCAGCAGCCCGTACAATATCGGGGCCAACGTCCTGACTTTC. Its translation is CASSPYNIGANVLTF. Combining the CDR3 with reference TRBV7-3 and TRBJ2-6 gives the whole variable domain GAGVSQTPSNKVTEKGKYVELRCDPISGHTALYWYRQSLGQGPEFLIYFQGTGAADDSGLPNDRFFAVRPEGSVSTLKIQRTERGDSAVYLCASSPYNIGANVLTFGAGSRLTVL.

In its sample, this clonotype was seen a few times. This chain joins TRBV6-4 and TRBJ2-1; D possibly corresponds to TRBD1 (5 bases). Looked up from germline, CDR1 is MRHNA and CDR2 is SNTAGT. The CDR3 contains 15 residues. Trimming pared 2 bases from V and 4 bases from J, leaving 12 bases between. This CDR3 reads CASSDQAGSYNEQFF. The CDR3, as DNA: TGTGCCAGCAGTGACCAAGCAGGGTCATACAATGAGCAGTTCTTC.

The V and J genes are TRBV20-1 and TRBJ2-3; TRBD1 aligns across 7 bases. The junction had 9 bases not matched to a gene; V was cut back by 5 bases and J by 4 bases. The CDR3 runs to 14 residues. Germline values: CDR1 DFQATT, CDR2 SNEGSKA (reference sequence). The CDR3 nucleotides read TGCAGTGCTCCCGACAGGGTGGGGGCAGATACGCAGTATTTT. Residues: CSAPDRVGADTQYF.

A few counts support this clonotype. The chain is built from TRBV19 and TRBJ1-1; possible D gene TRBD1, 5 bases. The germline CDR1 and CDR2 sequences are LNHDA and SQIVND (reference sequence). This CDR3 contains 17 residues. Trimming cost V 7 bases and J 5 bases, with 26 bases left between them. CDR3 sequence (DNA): TGTGCCAGTACCCAGATAGTCCGATCGAGGGGAAAAACTGAAGCTTTCTTT. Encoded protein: CASTQIVRSRGKTEAFF.

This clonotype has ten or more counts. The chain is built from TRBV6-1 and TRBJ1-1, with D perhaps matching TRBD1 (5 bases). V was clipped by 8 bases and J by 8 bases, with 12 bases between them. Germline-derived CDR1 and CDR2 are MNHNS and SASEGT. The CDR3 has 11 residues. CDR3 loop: CASGRDPEAFF. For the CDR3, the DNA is TGTGCCAGCGGGAGGGACCCCGAAGCTTTCTTT.

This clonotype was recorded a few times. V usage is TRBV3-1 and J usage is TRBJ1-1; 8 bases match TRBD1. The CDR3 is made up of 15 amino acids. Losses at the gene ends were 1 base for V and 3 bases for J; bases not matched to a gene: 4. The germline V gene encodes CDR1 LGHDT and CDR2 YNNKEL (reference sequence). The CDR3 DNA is TGTGCCAGCAGCCAAGGGGCAGGGGGCTACACTGAAGCTTTCTTT. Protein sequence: CASSQGAGGYTEAFF.

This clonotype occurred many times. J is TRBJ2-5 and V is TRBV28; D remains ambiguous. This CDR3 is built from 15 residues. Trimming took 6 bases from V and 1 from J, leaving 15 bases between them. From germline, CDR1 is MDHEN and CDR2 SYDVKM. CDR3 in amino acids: CASSPYAGTQETQYF. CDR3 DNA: TGTGCCAGCAGCCCCTATGCAGGAACCCAAGAGACCCAGTACTTC.

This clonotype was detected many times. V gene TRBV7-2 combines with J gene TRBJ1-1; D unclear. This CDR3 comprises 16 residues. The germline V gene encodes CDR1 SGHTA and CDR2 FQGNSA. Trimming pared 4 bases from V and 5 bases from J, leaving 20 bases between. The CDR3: CASSSPGVLSRTEAFF. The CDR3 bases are TGTGCCAGCAGCTCCCCTGGAGTCTTGAGTAGGACTGAAGCTTTCTTT.

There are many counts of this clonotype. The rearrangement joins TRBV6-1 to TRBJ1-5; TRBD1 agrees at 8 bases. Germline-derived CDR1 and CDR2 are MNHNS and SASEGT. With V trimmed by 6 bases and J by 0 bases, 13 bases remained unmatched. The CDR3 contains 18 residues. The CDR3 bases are TGTGCCAGCAGGCCCGGACAGGGAGATGGTTCTAGCAATCAGCCCCAGCATTTT. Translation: CASRPGQGDGSSNQPQHF.

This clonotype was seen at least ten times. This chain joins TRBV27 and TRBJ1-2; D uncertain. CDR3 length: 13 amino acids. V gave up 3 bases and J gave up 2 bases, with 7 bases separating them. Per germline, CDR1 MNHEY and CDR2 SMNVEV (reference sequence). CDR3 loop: CASSFPGNYGYTF. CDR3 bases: TGTGCCAGCAGTTTCCCGGGAAACTATGGCTACACCTTC.

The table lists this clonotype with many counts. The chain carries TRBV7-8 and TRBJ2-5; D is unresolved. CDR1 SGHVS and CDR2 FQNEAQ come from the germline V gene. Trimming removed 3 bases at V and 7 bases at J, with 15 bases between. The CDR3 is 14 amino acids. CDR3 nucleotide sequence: TGTGCCAGCAGCTTTTTGAAAGGCTCGGGGACCCAGTACTTC. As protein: CASSFLKGSGTQYF.

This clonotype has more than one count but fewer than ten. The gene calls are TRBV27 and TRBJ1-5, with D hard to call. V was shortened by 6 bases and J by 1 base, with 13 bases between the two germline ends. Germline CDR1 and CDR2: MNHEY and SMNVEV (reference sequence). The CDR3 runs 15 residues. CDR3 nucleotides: TGTGCCAGCAGCACTTGGGGTGAGAGCAATCAGCCCCAGCATTTT. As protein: CASSTWGESNQPQHF.

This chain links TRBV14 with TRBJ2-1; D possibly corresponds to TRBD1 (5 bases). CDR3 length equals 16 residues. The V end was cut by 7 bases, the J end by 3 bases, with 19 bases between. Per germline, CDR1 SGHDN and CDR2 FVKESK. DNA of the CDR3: TGTGCCAGCAACCAGTGGAAGGGGATAAACTACAATGAGCAGTTCTTC. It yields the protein CASNQWKGINYNEQFF.

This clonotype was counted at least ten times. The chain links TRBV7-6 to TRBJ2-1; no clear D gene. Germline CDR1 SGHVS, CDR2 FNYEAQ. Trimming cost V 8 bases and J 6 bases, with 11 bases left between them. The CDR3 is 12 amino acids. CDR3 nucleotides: TGTGCCAGCTCCAAGGTGGCCAATGAGCAGTTCTTC. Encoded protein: CASSKVANEQFF.

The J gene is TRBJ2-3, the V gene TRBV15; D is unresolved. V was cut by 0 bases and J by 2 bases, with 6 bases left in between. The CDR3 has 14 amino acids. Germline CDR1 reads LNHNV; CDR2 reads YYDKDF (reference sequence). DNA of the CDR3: TGTGCCACCAGCAGAGATCGACCCACAGATACGCAGTATTTT. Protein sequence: CATSRDRPTDTQYF.

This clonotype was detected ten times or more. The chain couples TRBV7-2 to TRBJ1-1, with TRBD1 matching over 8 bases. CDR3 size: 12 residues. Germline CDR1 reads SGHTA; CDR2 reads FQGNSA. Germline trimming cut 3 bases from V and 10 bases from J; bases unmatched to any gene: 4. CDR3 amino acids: CASSFQGARAFF. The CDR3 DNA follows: TGTGCCAGCAGCTTTCAGGGGGCGCGAGCTTTCTTT.

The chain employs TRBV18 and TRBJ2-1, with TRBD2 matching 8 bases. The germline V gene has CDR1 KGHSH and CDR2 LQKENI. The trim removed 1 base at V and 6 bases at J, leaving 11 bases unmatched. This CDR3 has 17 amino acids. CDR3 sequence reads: CASSPRGAGDPSNEQFF. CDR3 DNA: TGTGCCAGCTCACCACGCGGAGCGGGAGATCCCTCCAATGAGCAGTTCTTC.